The 30 T cell receptor beta chains listed next were all sequenced from one sample in a study of technical replicates of blood from a few donors. TCRdb's copy holds only in-frame clones and misses some; the assay was immunoSEQ multiplex PCR. The sample includes approximately 80,000 clones, 98% of them seen just once. The specimen sequenced was T cells isolated from PBMCs. Receptor source: a human donor in good health.

The chain uses TRBV6-6 and TRBJ1-5, with D hard to call. Trimming shortened V by 4 bases and J by 2 bases, and 9 bases separated the two germline ends. Germline loops: CDR1 MNHNY, CDR2 SVGAGI (reference sequence). The CDR3 runs to 14 residues. This CDR3 reads CASSSSFGNQPQHF. CDR3 in DNA: TGTGCCAGCAGTTCTTCTTTTGGCAATCAGCCCCAGCATTTT.

The V gene is TRBV5-4, the J gene TRBJ2-5, with 9 bases aligning to TRBD1. CDR1 and CDR2 from the germline V gene are SGHNT and YYREEE (reference sequence). The CDR3 length is 15 residues. V trimming: 4 bases; J trimming: 5 bases; junction bases outside the gene matches: 9. In nucleotides, the CDR3 is TGTGCCAGCAGCCAAACGGGACAGGGCGGGGAGACCCAGTACTTC. Its translation: CASSQTGQGGETQYF.

The genes are TRBV29-1 and TRBJ2-2; TRBD2 might be the D (6 bases). Trimming took off 4 bases at V and 8 bases at J, with 11 bases between the two ends. The germline gives CDR1 SQVTM, CDR2 ANQGSEA. The CDR3 totals 12 residues. As DNA, the CDR3 is TGCAGCGTTGTCGGGGGTAGGGGGGAGCTGTTTTTT. It translates to CSVVGGRGELFF.

The gene calls are TRBV2 and TRBJ1-5; TRBD1 matches 9 bases. The CDR3 runs 17 residues. CDR1 is SNHLY, CDR2 FYNNEI, per germline. With V trimmed by 5 bases and J by 8 bases, 16 bases remained unmatched. CDR3 DNA: TGTGCCAGCAGTAACCCACAGCACACAGGGGGCAGGGAGCCCCAGCATTTT. Protein product: CASSNPQHTGGREPQHF.

The V call is TRBV5-4, the J call TRBJ2-1; 9 bases line up with TRBD2. CDR1 and CDR2 (germline): SGHNT, YYREEE (reference sequence). Trimming took 4 bases from V and 6 from J; bases not matched to a gene: 8. The CDR3 is 15 amino acids. This CDR3 is CASSDPSGVFNEQFF. CDR3 coding DNA: TGTGCCAGCAGCGACCCTAGCGGGGTCTTCAATGAGCAGTTCTTC.

The chain joins TRBV14 to TRBJ2-2; tentatively, D is TRBD2 (6 bases). V was pared by 3 bases and J by 1 base, with 12 bases between. The length of the CDR3 is 16 residues. In germline, CDR1 is SGHDN, CDR2 FVKESK. This chain's CDR3 is CASSQRAGRNTGELFF. The CDR3 region has the DNA TGTGCCAGCAGCCAGAGGGCGGGGAGGAACACCGGGGAGCTGTTTTTT.

The rearrangement links TRBV5-5 to TRBJ1-1, with 7 nucleotides matching TRBD1. V shed 4 bases, J shed 9 bases, and the junction held 15 bases outside the gene matches. This CDR3 comprises 15 residues. CDR1 is SGHKS, CDR2 YYEKEE, per germline (reference sequence). CDR3 residues: CASSQHWLGTAKAFF. The CDR3 nucleotides are TGTGCCAGCAGCCAGCATTGGCTCGGGACAGCGAAAGCTTTCTTT.

The gene calls are TRBV4-1 and TRBJ1-1; 9 positions match TRBD1. This CDR3 is 17 amino acids long. CDR1 and CDR2 from the germline V gene are MGHRA and YSYEKL. Trimming cost V 3 bases and J 0 bases; bases outside gene matches: 8. CDR3 protein: CASSHITGGLLNTEAFF. The CDR3, as DNA: TGCGCCAGCAGCCATATAACAGGGGGCCTACTGAACACTGAAGCTTTCTTT.

This chain links TRBV25-1 with TRBJ2-1; 13 bases agree with TRBD2. The CDR3 sequence is 15 residues long. The germline V gene has CDR1 MGHDK and CDR2 SYGVNS. V lost 6 bases, J lost 6 bases, and 5 bases stayed unmatched. The CDR3 loop reads CASSFTSGGGNEQFF. In DNA form, the CDR3 reads TGTGCCAGCAGCTTCACTAGCGGGGGGGGCAATGAGCAGTTCTTC.

The chain links TRBV18 to TRBJ1-3; perhaps TRBD1 as D (5 bases). Germline CDR1 reads KGHSH; CDR2 reads LQKENI. With 6 bases removed from V and 8 bases from J, the gap between germline ends came to 14 bases. The CDR3 has 13 residues. The CDR3 coding sequence is TGTGCCAGCTCGCTAGGAGGGGCGGACACCATATATTTT. Translated: CASSLGGADTIYF.

V gene TRBV11-2 combines with J gene TRBJ2-1; D ambiguous. V lost 5 bases and J 1 base, leaving 12 bases between the germline ends. Germline V CDR1 and CDR2: SGHAT, FQNNGV. This CDR3 comprises 15 residues. CDR3 nucleotide sequence: TGTGCCAGCAGCCCCCCCGCCGGGTCCTACAATGAGCAGTTCTTC. Protein: CASSPPAGSYNEQFF.

The chain has TRBV4-2 and TRBJ2-2; D is ambiguous. Between the trimmed V and J ends, which lost 1 base and 0 bases, there was a span of 9 bases. The CDR3 loop spans 16 amino acids. Germline CDR1 and CDR2: LGHNA and YNFKEQ. In nucleotides, the CDR3 is TGTGCCAGCAGCCAAGTCGTGAGTGCGAACACCGGGGAGCTGTTTTTT. Its translation: CASSQVVSANTGELFF.

The chain is built from TRBV30 and TRBJ2-3; D remains ambiguous. V was trimmed by 0 bases and J by 1 base, leaving 5 bases between them. The CDR3 has 13 amino acids. Looked up from germline, CDR1 is GTSNPN and CDR2 is SVGIG (reference sequence). The CDR3 sequence: CAWSVRGTDTQYF. Here the CDR3 DNA reads TGTGCCTGGAGTGTAAGAGGCACAGATACGCAGTATTTT.

V and J are TRBV9 and TRBJ2-3, with 10 nucleotides matching TRBD2. Trimming at V came to 0 bases and at J to 3 bases, leaving 4 bases not matched to a gene. The CDR3 extends over 16 amino acids. The germline V gene encodes CDR1 SGDLS and CDR2 YYNGEE. The CDR3 spells CASSVGQRGGTDTQYF. In DNA, the CDR3 is TGTGCCAGCAGCGTAGGCCAGCGGGGGGGAACAGATACGCAGTATTTT.

This clone was seen a single time. This rearrangement joins TRBV7-9 to TRBJ1-2; maybe TRBD1 (6 bases). The CDR3 runs to 13 residues. Looked up from germline, CDR1 is SEHNR and CDR2 is FQNEAQ (reference sequence). Trimming stripped 5 bases from V and 4 bases from J, with 11 bases between. In nucleotides, the CDR3 is TGTGCCAGCAGCCTCGGACAGCTCTATGGCTACACCTTC. Its translation is CASSLGQLYGYTF. The full variable domain, rest sourced from reference TRBV7-9 and TRBJ1-2, is DTGVSQNPRHKITKRGQNVTFRCDPISEHNRLYWYRQTLGQGPEFLTYFQNEAQLEKSRLLSDRFSAERPKGSFSTLEIQRTEQGDSAMYLCASSLGQLYGYTFGSGTRLTVV.

This chain links TRBV29-1 with TRBJ2-3; D is perhaps TRBD2 (6 bases). The V gene lost 2 bases and the J gene lost 5 bases, with 11 bases spanning the gap. There are 13 residues in the CDR3. Germline CDR1 SQVTM, CDR2 ANQGSEA. In DNA, the CDR3 is TGCAGCGTTGAACCACTAGCAGGAGATACGCAGTATTTT. Its protein is CSVEPLAGDTQYF.

The V and J genes are TRBV6-1 and TRBJ2-5; D ambiguous. CDR3 size: 13 residues. V dropped 5 bases and J dropped 5 bases, with 12 bases sitting between them. Per germline, CDR1 MNHNS and CDR2 SASEGT. The CDR3, as DNA: TGTGCCAGCAGTCCGCGGTTCAAGGAGACCCAGTACTTC. Translating it yields CASSPRFKETQYF.

This clone occurred once. The chain employs TRBV5-5 and TRBJ2-7; D is unresolved. With 1 base removed from V and 0 bases from J, the gap between germline ends came to 8 bases. Germline CDR1 reads SGHKS; CDR2 reads YYEKEE (reference sequence). This CDR3 is built from 14 residues. The CDR3 sequence is CASSLWSSSYEQYF. CDR3 DNA: TGTGCCAGCAGCTTGTGGAGTAGCTCCTACGAGCAGTACTTC.

CDR3 residues: CASSLGQHSNQPQHF. The DNA for the CDR3 is TGTGCCAGCAGCTTGGGGCAGCATAGCAATCAGCCCCAGCATTTT. This rearrangement joins TRBV7-2 to TRBJ1-5, with TRBD1 as a possible D gene (5 bases). Germline V gene sequence: CDR1 SGHTA, CDR2 FQGNSA. V dropped 3 bases and J dropped 0 bases, with 9 bases sitting between them. The CDR3 spans 15 residues.

This rearrangement joins TRBV5-1 to TRBJ1-1; 7 bases agree with TRBD1. The CDR3 loop spans 17 amino acids. V shed 3 bases and J 0 bases; nucleotides not matched to a gene: 11. CDR1 is SGHRS, CDR2 YFSETQ, per germline. The CDR3, as DNA: TGCGCCAGCAGCTCGGGGACAGCCTCCTACTTGAACACTGAAGCTTTCTTT. This encodes CASSSGTASYLNTEAFF.

The CDR3 sequence is CASSTGQPGNTIYF. CDR3 DNA: TGTGCCAGCAGTACTGGACAGCCTGGAAACACCATATATTTT. The chain is built from TRBV28 and TRBJ1-3, with a weak D call TRBD1 (6 bases). Germline V gene lookup returns CDR1 MDHEN and CDR2 SYDVKM. V dropped 5 bases and J dropped 2 bases, with 10 bases sitting between them. The CDR3 runs to 14 residues.

This sequence joins TRBV5-1 and TRBJ1-2, with D maybe TRBD1 (5 bases). The CDR3 runs to 16 residues. Germline CDR1 SGHRS, CDR2 YFSETQ. With 4 bases removed from V and 1 base from J, the gap between germline ends came to 17 bases. As DNA, the CDR3 is TGCGCCAGCAGCCTCGGGGGTGTAACCTTTAACTATGGCTACACCTTC. Encoded protein: CASSLGGVTFNYGYTF. Drawing the rest from reference TRBV5-1 and TRBJ1-2, the complete variable domain is KAGVTQTPRYLIKTRGQQVTLSCSPISGHRSVSWYQQTPGQGLQFLFEYFSETQRNKGNFPGRFSGRQFSNSRSEMNVSTLELGDSALYLCASSLGGVTFNYGYTFGSGTRLTVV.

V usage is TRBV6-1 and J usage is TRBJ2-7, with 12 bases that match TRBD1. The ends lost 7 bases at V and 7 bases at J; junction bases unmatched: 8. Germline V gene lookup returns CDR1 MNHNS and CDR2 SASEGT. The CDR3 runs 14 residues. In DNA, the CDR3 is TGTGCCAGCACCCGGGGACAGGGGGCGCGGGAGCAGTACTTC. It codes for CASTRGQGAREQYF.

This chain uses TRBV6-1 with TRBJ2-5, with TRBD2 matching 11 bases. Germline loops: CDR1 MNHNS, CDR2 SASEGT. This CDR3 is 15 amino acids long. V was pared by 7 bases and J by 1 base, with 5 bases of the junction left unmatched. DNA of the CDR3: TGTGCCAGCACTTTACTAGCGGGAGCCCAAGAGACCCAGTACTTC. It codes for CASTLLAGAQETQYF.

The V and J genes are TRBV2 and TRBJ1-1; 7 positions agree with TRBD1. The V gene's germline CDR1 is SNHLY and CDR2 FYNNEI. Losses at the gene ends were 10 bases for V and 1 base for J; bases not matched to a gene: 9. The CDR3 contains 14 residues. This CDR3 is CAIETGLGNTEAFF. The CDR3 nucleotides are TGTGCCATTGAGACAGGGTTGGGGAACACTGAAGCTTTCTTT.

This clone was recorded only once. V usage is TRBV25-1 and J usage is TRBJ2-2; D remains ambiguous. V was pared by 6 bases and J by 4 bases, with 6 bases between. CDR3 length: 12 amino acids. Germline V gene sequence: CDR1 MGHDK, CDR2 SYGVNS. Here the CDR3 reads CASRRGTGELFF. The CDR3 DNA reads as TGTGCCAGCAGACGAGGCACCGGGGAGCTGTTTTTT.

In its sample, this clone was seen once. The V and J genes are TRBV6-1 and TRBJ1-5; 8 bases are a match to TRBD1. Trimming at V came to 7 bases and at J to 3 bases, leaving 5 bases not matched to a gene. Germline V CDR1 and CDR2: MNHNS, SASEGT. The CDR3 extends over 14 amino acids. As DNA, the CDR3 is TGTGCCAGCATTGACAGGGGAGACAATCAGCCCCAGCATTTT. Residues: CASIDRGDNQPQHF.

The V gene is TRBV5-1, the J gene TRBJ2-4; 7 bases are shared with TRBD2. The CDR3 is 15 amino acids. The J segment lost 0 bases and the V segment lost 4 bases, leaving 4 bases of the junction unmatched. CDR1 and CDR2 from the germline V gene are SGHRS and YFSETQ. The DNA of the CDR3 is TGCGCCAGCAGCCCAGCGGGATCAGCCAAAAACATTCAGTACTTC. It encodes CASSPAGSAKNIQYF.

The chain combines TRBV11-3 with TRBJ2-2; D not resolved. The CDR3 loop spans 17 amino acids. V was pared by 0 bases and J by 3 bases, with 14 bases between. The germline gives CDR1 SGHNT, CDR2 YENEEA. This CDR3 reads CASSLDSPFYYTGELFF. For the CDR3, the DNA is TGTGCCAGCAGCTTAGATTCCCCATTCTATTACACCGGGGAGCTGTTTTTT.

V is TRBV9 and J is TRBJ2-3; 7 nucleotides agree with TRBD2. Germline trimming cut 1 base from V and 4 bases from J; bases unmatched to any gene: 12. The CDR3 spans 17 residues. Germline assignment: CDR1 SGDLS and CDR2 YYNGEE. The CDR3: CASSVFEGFGRADTQYF. The DNA of the CDR3 is TGTGCCAGCAGCGTATTTGAAGGGTTTGGGAGGGCAGATACGCAGTATTTT.